Presented here are 10 T cell receptor beta chains from one specimen sequenced in a study of technical replicates of blood from a few donors. TCRdb keeps only in-frame clones here, not all; method: immunoSEQ multiplex PCR. The sample has fewer than 60,000 clones; around nine tenths are singletons. The specimen sequenced was PBMCs. The receptors stem from a human donor in good health. Some clones in this sample may be carry-over from other donors' samples.

The V gene is TRBV7-3, the J gene TRBJ1-2; TRBD1 aligns across 9 bases. CDR3 length: 15 residues. With V trimmed by 5 bases and J by 3 bases, 7 bases remained unmatched. Germline V CDR1 and CDR2: SGHTA, FQGTGA. The CDR3 coding sequence is TGTGCCAGCAGCCCAACAGGGGGCGCTGACTATGGCTACACCTTC. Its translation: CASSPTGGADYGYTF.

The chain has TRBV7-2 and TRBJ2-1; no firm D call. V dropped 0 bases and J dropped 4 bases, with 4 bases sitting between them. The CDR3 totals 13 residues. The germline CDR1 and CDR2 sequences are SGHTA and FQGNSA. DNA of the CDR3: TGTGCCAGCAGCTTAGCAACTTACAATGAGCAGTTCTTC. Translated: CASSLATYNEQFF.

In this sample, this clone turned up once. The chain is built from TRBV7-7 and TRBJ2-1, with TRBD2 matching 15 bases. Germline assignment: CDR1 SSHAT and CDR2 FNYEAQ (reference sequence). CDR3 size: 16 residues. Trimming took 5 bases from V and 7 from J; bases not matched to a gene: 6. The DNA for the CDR3 is TGTGCCAGCAGCAGGACTAGCGGGGGGGCCTTGAATGAGCAGTTCTTC. Protein product: CASSRTSGGALNEQFF.

The chain is built from TRBV4-3 and TRBJ2-1, with TRBD1 identical over 12 bases. The CDR3 totals 15 residues. The germline V gene has CDR1 LGHNA and CDR2 YSLEER. Trimming took 1 base from V and 9 from J; bases not matched to a gene: 4. The CDR3 sequence is CASSQAGQGAGEQFF. The DNA for the CDR3 is TGCGCCAGCAGCCAAGCGGGACAGGGGGCGGGTGAGCAGTTCTTC.

The chain has TRBV4-1 and TRBJ2-1; 15 bases map to TRBD2. Losses at the gene ends were 3 bases for V and 4 bases for J; bases not matched to a gene: 1. Per germline, CDR1 MGHRA and CDR2 YSYEKL. There are 16 residues in the CDR3. CDR3 loop: CASSQGTSGGYNEQFF. DNA of the CDR3: TGCGCCAGCAGCCAGGGGACTAGCGGGGGGTACAATGAGCAGTTCTTC.

The chain employs TRBV7-2 and TRBJ2-5, with unresolved D. The CDR3 covers 15 residues. The V and J ends lost 2 bases and 5 bases respectively, with 15 bases between them. The V gene's germline CDR1 is SGHTA and CDR2 FQGNSA. CDR3 sequence: CASSLRLSSGETQYF. The CDR3 region has the DNA TGTGCCAGCAGCTTAAGGCTTAGCTCGGGTGAGACCCAGTACTTC. Filled out from reference TRBV7-2 and TRBJ2-5, the complete variable domain reads GAGVSQSPSNKVTEKGKDVELRCDPISGHTALYWYRQSLGQGLEFLIYFQGNSAPDKSGLPSDRFSAERTGGSVSTLTIQRTQQEDSAVYLCASSLRLSSGETQYFGPGTRLLVL.

The J gene is TRBJ2-5, the V gene TRBV19, with 7 bases fitting TRBD2. Unmatched junction bases numbered 5, after V lost 4 bases and J lost 0 bases. The CDR3 sequence is 15 residues long. From germline, CDR1 is LNHDA and CDR2 SQIVND (reference sequence). The CDR3 reads CASSTSGLNQETQYF. The CDR3 nucleotides read TGTGCCAGTAGTACTAGCGGCCTTAACCAAGAGACCCAGTACTTC.

This clone has more than one count but fewer than ten. The chain has TRBV7-8 and TRBJ1-5, with D hard to call. Trimming cost V 1 base and J 2 bases, with 9 bases left between them. CDR1 and CDR2 (germline): SGHVS, FQNEAQ. The CDR3 totals 15 residues. This chain's CDR3 is CASSLGWQGNQPQHF. Here the CDR3 DNA reads TGTGCCAGCAGCTTAGGGTGGCAGGGCAATCAGCCCCAGCATTTT.

This chain connects TRBV4-3 to TRBJ2-1; 10 bases are shared with TRBD1. From germline, CDR1 is LGHNA and CDR2 YSLEER. The CDR3 is made up of 14 amino acids. Trimming cost V 6 bases and J 8 bases; bases outside gene matches: 7. The CDR3 region is CASSRTGGSDEQFF. The DNA for the CDR3 is TGCGCCAGCAGTCGGACAGGGGGTTCAGATGAGCAGTTCTTC.

This chain joins TRBV7-2 and TRBJ2-2, with 7 bases that match TRBD2. CDR3 size: 16 residues. CDR1 and CDR2 (germline): SGHTA, FQGNSA. The J segment lost 5 bases and the V segment lost 0 bases, leaving 6 bases of the junction unmatched. CDR3 coding DNA: TGTGCCAGCAGCTTAGCGGCGGGGCGGGGGACCGGGGAGCTGTTTTTT. Its protein is CASSLAAGRGTGELFF.